The rows below give T cell receptor beta chains drawn from one sample of a study of vaccination and CD4 T cells after COVID-19. These TCRs' antigens remain unknown. Using its own MiXCR run on the PCR reads, TCRdb lists one record per CDR3 protein. The data hold about 17,000 distinct CDR3 sequences, with 54% observed a single time. The sequenced material came from CD4+ T cells from blood, cultured in vitro. These receptors were taken from a human donor who had recovered from COVID-19. Both conserved end residues are part of each CDR3. A D gene is named only where the DNA matches it firmly. Some rows mark clone size as missing; the rest say once, few, many or name a class of expanded clone.

TRBV6-1,TRBJ2-2,few,TRBD2,CASSLAGDTGELFF,TGTGCCAGCAGTCTAGCGGGGGACACCGGGGAGCTGTTTTTT
TRBV7-9,TRBJ1-2,-,-,CASSKNVRTANYGYTF,TGTGCCAGCAGCAAAAACGTCCGGACAGCTAACTATGGCTACACCTTC
TRBV30,TRBJ1-2,-,TRBD1,CAWSQRGRGYTF,TGTGCCTGGAGTCAGAGGGGGCGCGGCTACACCTTC
TRBV24-1,TRBJ2-2,few,TRBD1,CATSVGTGRNTGELFF,TGTGCCACCAGTGTAGGGACAGGGAGGAACACCGGGGAGCTGTTTTTT
TRBV20-1,TRBJ1-1,-,TRBD1,CSAERDSHETEAFF,TGCAGTGCTGAGAGGGACAGCCACGAAACTGAAGCTTTCTTT
TRBV6-2/TRBV6-3,TRBJ2-3,-,-,CASSYLLLGVPQTDTQYF,TGTGCCAGCAGTTACCTCCTACTAGGGGTCCCTCAAACAGATACGCAGTATTTT
TRBV7-9,TRBJ2-2,-,-,CASSFSTGELFF,TGTGCCAGCAGCTTTTCGACCGGGGAGCTGTTTTTT
TRBV20-1,TRBJ2-3,-,-,CSAQWWGTDTQYF,TGCAGTGCCCAGTGGTGGGGCACAGATACGCAGTATTTT
TRBV10-3,TRBJ1-1,-,-,CAAQGGPRTEAFF,TGTGCCGCCCAAGGTGGCCCCAGGACTGAAGCTTTCTTT
TRBV20-1,TRBJ2-5,few,-,CSARAGASRETQYF,TGCAGTGCTAGAGCTGGGGCTAGCAGGGAGACCCAGTACTTC
TRBV6-4,TRBJ1-2,-,-,CASSDGTPVDYGYTF,TGTGCCAGCAGTGATGGGACCCCTGTGGACTATGGCTACACCTTC
TRBV6-1,TRBJ2-5,-,-,CASSLLQGGQETQYF,TGTGCCAGCAGCCTCCTGCAAGGGGGCCAAGAGACCCAGTACTTC
TRBV6-2/TRBV6-3,TRBJ2-7,few,TRBD2,CASRGLAGGPVEQYF,TGTGCCAGCCGCGGACTAGCGGGAGGGCCGGTCGAGCAGTACTTC